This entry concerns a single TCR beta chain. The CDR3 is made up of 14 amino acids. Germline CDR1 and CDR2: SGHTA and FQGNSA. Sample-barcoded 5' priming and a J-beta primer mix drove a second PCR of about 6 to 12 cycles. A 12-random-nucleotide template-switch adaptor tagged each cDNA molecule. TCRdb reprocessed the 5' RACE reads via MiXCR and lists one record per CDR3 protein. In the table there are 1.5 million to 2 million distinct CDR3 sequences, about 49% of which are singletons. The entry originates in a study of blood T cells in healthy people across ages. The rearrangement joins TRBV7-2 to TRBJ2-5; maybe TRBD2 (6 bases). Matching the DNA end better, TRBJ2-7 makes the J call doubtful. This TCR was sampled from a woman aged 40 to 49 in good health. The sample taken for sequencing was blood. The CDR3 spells CASRDLPGDYEQYF. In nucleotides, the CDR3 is TGTGCCAGCAGAGACCTCCCGGGGGACTACGAGCAGTACTTC.